This T cell receptor (beta chain) appears in the sequencing data of a study of T cell repertoires in cytomegalovirus infection. Overall study: CMV infection and matching HLA type were both indicated by public TCR beta signatures.

Germline CDR1 is MNHNY and CDR2 is SVGAGI (reference sequence). The CDR3 has 13 amino acids. The V and J ends lost 2 bases and 0 bases respectively, with 4 bases between them. Findings of the study overall: Accumulated public TCR beta family frequency recognized individuals carrying CMV together with the relevant HLA. Dominating the ex vivo response were TCR beta clonotypes that were CMV-specific and HLA-C-restricted.

TCRdb analysed the reads with MiXCR anew, one entry per CDR3 protein. The sample shows hundreds of thousands of distinct CDR3 sequences, 24% of them seen only once. This clonotype was detected only a few times. The antigen is unknown. The rearrangement joins TRBV6-6 to TRBJ2-5, with unresolved D. Sequencing was performed on CD8+ T cells from PBMCs. The sequence was collected from a human donor in good health (CMV status not recorded). Some clones in this sample may be carry-over from other donors' samples. CDR3 region: CASSYLHQETQYF. DNA of the CDR3: TGTGCCAGCAGTTACCTACACCAAGAGACCCAGTACTTC.